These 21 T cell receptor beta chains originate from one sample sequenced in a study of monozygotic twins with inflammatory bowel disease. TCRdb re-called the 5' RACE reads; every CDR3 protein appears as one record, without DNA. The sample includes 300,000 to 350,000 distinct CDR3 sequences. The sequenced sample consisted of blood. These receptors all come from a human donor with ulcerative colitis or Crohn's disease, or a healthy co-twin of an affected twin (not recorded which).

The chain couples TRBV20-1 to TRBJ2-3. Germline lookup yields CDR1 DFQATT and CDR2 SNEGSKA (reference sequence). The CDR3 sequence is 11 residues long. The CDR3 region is CSARVVGTQYF.

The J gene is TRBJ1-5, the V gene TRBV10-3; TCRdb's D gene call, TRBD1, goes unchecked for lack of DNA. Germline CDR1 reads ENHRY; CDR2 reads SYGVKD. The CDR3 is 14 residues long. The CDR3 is CAISSDSTNQPQHF.

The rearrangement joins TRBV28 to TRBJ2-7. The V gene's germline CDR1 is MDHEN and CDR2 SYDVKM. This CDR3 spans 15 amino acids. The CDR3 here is CASSEHGEKPYEQYF.

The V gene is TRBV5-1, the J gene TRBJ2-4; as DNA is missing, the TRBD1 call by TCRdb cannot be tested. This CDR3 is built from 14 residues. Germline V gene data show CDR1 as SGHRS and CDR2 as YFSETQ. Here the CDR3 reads CASSMTGGQNIQYF.

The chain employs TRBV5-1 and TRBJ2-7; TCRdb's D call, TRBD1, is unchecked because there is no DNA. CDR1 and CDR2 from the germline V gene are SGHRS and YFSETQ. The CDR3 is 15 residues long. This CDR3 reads CASSRFGGETYEQYF. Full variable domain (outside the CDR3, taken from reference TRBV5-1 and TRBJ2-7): KAGVTQTPRYLIKTRGQQVTLSCSPISGHRSVSWYQQTPGQGLQFLFEYFSETQRNKGNFPGRFSGRQFSNSRSEMNVSTLELGDSALYLCASSRFGGETYEQYFGPGTRLTVT.

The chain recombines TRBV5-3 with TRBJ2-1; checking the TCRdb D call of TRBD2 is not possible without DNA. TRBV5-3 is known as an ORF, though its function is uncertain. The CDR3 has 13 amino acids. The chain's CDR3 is CARGNGGDNEQFF.

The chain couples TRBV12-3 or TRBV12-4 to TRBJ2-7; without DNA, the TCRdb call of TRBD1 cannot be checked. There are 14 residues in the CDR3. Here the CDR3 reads CASSLMTGDYEQYF.

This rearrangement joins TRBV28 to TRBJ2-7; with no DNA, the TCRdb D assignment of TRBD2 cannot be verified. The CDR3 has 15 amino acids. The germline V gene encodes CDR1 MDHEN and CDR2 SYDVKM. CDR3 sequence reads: CASSYVAGVTYEQYF.

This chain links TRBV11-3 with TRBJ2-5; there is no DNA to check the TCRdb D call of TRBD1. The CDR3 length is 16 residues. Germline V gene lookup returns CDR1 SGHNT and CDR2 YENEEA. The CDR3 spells CASSYRDRANQETQYF. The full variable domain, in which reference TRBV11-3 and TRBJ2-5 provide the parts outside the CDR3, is EAGVVQSPRYKIIEKKQPVAFWCNPISGHNTLYWYLQNLGQGPELLIRYENEEAVDDSQLPKDRFSAERLKGVDSTLKIQPAELGDSAVYLCASSYRDRANQETQYFGPGTRLLVL.

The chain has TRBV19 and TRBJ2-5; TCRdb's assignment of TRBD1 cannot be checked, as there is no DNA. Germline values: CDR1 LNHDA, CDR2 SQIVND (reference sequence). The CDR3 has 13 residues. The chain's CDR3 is CASSQNRQETQYF.

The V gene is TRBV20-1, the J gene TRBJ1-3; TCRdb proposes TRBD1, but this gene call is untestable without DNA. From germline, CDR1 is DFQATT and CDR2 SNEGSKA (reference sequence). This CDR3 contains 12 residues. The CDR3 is CSASRAGNTIYF.

CDR3 sequence reads: CASSQRQAGNTIYF. This sequence joins TRBV7-9 and TRBJ1-3; TCRdb selects TRBD1, and the lack of DNA leaves this call unchecked. The CDR3 has 14 residues. Per the germline V gene, CDR1 is SEHNR and CDR2 is FQNEAQ (reference sequence).

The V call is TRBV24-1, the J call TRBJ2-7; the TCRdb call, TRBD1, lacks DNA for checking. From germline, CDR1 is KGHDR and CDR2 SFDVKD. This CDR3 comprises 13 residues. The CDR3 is CATSERSGGEQYF.

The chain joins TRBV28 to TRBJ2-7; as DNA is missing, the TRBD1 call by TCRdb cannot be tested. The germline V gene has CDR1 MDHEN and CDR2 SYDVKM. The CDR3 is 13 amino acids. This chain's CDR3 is CASPEDRDYEQYF.

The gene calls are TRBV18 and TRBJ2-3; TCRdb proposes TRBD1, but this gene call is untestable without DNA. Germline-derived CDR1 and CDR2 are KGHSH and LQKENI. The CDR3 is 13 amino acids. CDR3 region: CASSQTGTDTQYF.

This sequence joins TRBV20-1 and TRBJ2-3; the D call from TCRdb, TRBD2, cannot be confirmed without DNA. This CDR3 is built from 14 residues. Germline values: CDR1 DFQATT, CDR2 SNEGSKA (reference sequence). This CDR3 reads CSASRDSYTDTQYF.

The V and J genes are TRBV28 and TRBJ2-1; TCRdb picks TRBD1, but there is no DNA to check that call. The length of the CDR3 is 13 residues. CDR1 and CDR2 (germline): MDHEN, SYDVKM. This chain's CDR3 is CASRKVRGNEQFF.

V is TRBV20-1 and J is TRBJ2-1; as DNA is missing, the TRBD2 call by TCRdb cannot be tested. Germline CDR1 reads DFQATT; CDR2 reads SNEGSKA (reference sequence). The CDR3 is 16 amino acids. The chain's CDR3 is CSARWRGRESVNEQFF.

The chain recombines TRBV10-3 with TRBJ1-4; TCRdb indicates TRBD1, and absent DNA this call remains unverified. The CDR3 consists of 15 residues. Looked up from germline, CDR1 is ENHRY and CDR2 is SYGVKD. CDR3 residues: CAISEQEARTEKLFF.

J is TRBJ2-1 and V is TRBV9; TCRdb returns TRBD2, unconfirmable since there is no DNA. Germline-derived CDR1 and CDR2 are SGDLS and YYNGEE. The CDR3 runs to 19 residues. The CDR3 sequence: CASSVVTSGSPSSYNEQFF.

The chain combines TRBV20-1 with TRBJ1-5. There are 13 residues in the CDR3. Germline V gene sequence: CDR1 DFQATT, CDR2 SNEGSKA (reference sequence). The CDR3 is CSARDSLNQPQHF.